This TCR beta chain was observed in a study of blood T cell repertoires in COVID-19. This clone is deemed medium-sized. The CDR3 is 15 amino acids. Germline V CDR1 and CDR2: LGHNT, FRNRAP. J gave up 4 bases and V 1 base, and 3 bases lay outside the gene matches. Sequencing was performed with immunoSEQ multiplex PCR; in TCRdb, only in-frame clones are kept and a portion is missing. This sample carries about 120,000 clones, 75% to 85% of them seen once, and the ten largest clones take about 15%. The source is a woman in her fifties or sixties with acute or convalescent COVID-19. The V call is TRBV12-5, the J call TRBJ2-3, with 9 nucleotides matching TRBD1. The sample was peripheral blood. CDR3 loop: CASGLETGGSDTQYF. As DNA, the CDR3 is TGTGCTAGTGGTTTGGAGACAGGGGGTTCAGATACGCAGTATTTT. The full variable domain, with the rest looked up from reference TRBV12-5 and TRBJ2-3, is DARVTQTPRHKVTEMGQEVTMRCQPILGHNTVFWYRQTMMQGLELLAYFRNRAPLDDSGMPKDRFSAEMPDATLATLKIQPSEPRDSAVYFCASGLETGGSDTQYFGPGTRLTVL.